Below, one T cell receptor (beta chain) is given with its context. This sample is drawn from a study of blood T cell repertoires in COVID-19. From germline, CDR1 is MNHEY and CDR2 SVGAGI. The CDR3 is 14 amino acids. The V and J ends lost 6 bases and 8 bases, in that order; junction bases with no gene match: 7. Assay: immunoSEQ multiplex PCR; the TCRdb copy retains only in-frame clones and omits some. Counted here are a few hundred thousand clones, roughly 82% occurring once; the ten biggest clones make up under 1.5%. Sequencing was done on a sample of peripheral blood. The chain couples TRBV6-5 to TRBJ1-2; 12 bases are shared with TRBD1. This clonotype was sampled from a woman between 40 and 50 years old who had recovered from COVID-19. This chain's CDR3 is CASSPGQGAGGYTF. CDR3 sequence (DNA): TGTGCCAGCAGCCCGGGACAGGGGGCAGGAGGCTACACCTTC.